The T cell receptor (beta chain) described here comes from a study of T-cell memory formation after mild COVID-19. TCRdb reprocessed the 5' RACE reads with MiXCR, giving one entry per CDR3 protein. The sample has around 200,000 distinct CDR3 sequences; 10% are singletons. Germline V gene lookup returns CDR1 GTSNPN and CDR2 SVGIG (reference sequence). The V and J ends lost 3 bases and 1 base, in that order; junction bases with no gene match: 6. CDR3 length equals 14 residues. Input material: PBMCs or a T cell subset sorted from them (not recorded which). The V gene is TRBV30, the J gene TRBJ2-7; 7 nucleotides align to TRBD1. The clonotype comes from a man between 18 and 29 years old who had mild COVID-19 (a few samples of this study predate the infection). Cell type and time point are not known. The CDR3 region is CAWRVQGISYEQYF. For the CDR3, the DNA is TGTGCCTGGAGAGTACAGGGGATATCCTACGAGCAGTACTTC.